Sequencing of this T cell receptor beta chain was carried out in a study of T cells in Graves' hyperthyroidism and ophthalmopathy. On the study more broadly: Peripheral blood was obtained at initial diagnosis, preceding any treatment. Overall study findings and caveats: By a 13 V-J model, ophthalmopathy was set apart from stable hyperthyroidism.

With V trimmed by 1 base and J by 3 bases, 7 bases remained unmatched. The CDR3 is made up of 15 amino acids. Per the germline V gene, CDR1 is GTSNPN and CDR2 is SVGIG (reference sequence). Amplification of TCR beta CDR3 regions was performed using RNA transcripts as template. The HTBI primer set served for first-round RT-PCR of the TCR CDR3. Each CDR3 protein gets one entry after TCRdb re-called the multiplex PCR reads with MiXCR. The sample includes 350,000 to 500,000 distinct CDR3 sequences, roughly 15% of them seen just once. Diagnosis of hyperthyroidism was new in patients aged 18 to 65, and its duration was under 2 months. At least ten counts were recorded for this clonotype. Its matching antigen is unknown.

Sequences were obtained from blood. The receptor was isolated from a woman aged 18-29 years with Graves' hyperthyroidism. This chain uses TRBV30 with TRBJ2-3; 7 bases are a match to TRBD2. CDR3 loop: CAWSEWGGTTDTQYF. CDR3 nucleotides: TGTGCCTGGAGTGAATGGGGGGGTACGACAGATACGCAGTATTTT.